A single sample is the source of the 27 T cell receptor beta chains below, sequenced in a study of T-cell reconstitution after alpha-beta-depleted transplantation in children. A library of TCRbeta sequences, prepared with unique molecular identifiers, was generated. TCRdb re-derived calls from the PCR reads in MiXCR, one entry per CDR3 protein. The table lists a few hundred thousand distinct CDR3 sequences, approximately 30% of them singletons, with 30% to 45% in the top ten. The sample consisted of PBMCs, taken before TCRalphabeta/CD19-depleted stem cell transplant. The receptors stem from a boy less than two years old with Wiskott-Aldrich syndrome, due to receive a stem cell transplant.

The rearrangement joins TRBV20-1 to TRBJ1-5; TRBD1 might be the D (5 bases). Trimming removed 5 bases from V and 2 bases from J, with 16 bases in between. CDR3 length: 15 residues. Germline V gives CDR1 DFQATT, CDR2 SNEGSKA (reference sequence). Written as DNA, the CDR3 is TGCAGTGCTTCAAGGGAGGGGAGAGGCAATCAGCCCCAGCATTTT. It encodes CSASREGRGNQPQHF.

CDR3 in amino acids: CASSYPTQGQLNTEAFF. DNA for the CDR3: TGTGCCAGCAGTTACCCGACTCAAGGACAGTTGAACACTGAAGCTTTCTTT. V and J are TRBV6-5 and TRBJ1-1; D perhaps matches TRBD1 (6 bases). The CDR3 is made up of 17 amino acids. Germline CDR1 MNHEY, CDR2 SVGAGI. The ends were cut back, 2 bases at V and 0 bases at J, with 16 bases in the middle.

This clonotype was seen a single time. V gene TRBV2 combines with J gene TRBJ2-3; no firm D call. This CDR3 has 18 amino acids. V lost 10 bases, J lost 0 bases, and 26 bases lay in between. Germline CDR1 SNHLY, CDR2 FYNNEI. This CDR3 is CATPPRKTLYLSTDTQYF. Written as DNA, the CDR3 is TGTGCCACTCCTCCCAGGAAAACACTTTATCTAAGCACAGATACGCAGTATTTT.

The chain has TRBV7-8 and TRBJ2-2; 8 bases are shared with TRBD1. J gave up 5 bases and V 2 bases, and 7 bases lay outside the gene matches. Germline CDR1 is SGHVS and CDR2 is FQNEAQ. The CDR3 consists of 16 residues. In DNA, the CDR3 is TGTGCCAGCAGCTTACGGGCGCAGGGGGCAACCGGGGAGCTGTTTTTT. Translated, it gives CASSLRAQGATGELFF. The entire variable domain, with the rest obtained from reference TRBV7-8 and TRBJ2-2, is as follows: GAGVSQSPRYKVAKRGQDVALRCDPISGHVSLFWYQQALGQGPEFLTYFQNEAQLDKSGLPSDRFFAERPEGSVSTLKIQRTQQEDSAVYLCASSLRAQGATGELFFGEGSRLTVL.

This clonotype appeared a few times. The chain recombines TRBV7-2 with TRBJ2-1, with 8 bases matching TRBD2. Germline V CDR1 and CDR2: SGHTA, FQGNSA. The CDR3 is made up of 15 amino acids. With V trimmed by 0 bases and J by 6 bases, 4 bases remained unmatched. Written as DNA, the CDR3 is TGTGCCAGCAGCTTAGCGGCGGGAGGACCCAATGAGCAGTTCTTC. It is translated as CASSLAAGGPNEQFF.

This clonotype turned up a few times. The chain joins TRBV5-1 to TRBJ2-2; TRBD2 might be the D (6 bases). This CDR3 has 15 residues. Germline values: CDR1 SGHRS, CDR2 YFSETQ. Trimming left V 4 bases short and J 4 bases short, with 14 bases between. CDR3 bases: TGCGCCAGCAGCACCAATCGGGAGCCCACCGGGGAGCTGTTTTTT. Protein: CASSTNREPTGELFF.

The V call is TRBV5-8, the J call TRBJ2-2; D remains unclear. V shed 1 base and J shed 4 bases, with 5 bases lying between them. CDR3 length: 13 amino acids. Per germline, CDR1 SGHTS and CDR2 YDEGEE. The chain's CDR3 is CASSLYTTGELFF. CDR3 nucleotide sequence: TGTGCCAGCAGCTTGTACACCACCGGGGAGCTGTTTTTT.

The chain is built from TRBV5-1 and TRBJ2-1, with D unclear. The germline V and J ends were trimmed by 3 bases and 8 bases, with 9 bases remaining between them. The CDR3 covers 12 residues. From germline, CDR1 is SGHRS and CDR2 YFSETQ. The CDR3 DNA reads TGCGCCAGCAGCTCCCCTCGAGATGAGCAGTTCTTC. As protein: CASSSPRDEQFF.

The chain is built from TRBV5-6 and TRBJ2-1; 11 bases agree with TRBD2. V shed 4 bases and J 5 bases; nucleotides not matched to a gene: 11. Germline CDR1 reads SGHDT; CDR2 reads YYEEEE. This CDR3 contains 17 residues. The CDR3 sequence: CASSARTSGLTNNEQFF. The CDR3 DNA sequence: TGTGCCAGCAGCGCACGGACTAGCGGGCTTACTAACAATGAGCAGTTCTTC.

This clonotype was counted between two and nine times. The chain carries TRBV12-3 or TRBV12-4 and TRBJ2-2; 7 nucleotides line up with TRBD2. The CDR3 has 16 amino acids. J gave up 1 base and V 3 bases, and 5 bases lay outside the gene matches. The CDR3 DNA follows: TGTGCCAGCAGTTTTGAGGCTAGCGGGAACACCGGGGAGCTGTTTTTT. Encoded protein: CASSFEASGNTGELFF.

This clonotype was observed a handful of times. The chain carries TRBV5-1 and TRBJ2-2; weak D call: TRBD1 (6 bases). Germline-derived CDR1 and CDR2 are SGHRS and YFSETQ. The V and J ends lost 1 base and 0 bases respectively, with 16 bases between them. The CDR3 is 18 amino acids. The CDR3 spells CASSLLATGSPNTGELFF. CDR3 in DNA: TGCGCCAGCAGCTTGTTAGCGACAGGCTCACCGAACACCGGGGAGCTGTTTTTT.

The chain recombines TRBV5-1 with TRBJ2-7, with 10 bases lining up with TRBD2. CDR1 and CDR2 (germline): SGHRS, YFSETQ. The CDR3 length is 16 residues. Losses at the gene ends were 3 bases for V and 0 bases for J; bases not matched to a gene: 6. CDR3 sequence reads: CASSSLLAGASYEQYF. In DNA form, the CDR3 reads TGCGCCAGCAGCTCGCTTCTAGCGGGAGCCTCCTACGAGCAGTACTTC.

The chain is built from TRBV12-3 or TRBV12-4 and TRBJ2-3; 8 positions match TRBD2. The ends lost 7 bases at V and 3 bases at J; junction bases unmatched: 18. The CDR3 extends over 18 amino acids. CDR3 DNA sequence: TGTGCCAGCACCTTAGGACCCCTGCCGGCGGGAGGAACAGATACGCAGTATTTT. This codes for CASTLGPLPAGGTDTQYF.

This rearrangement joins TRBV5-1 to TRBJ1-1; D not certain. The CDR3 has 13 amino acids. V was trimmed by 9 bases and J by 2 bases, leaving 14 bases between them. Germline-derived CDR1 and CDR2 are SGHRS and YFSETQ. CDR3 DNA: TGCGCCACCGGGGAGGATCCAAACACTGAAGCTTTCTTT. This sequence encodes CATGEDPNTEAFF. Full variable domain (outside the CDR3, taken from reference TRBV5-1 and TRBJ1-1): KAGVTQTPRYLIKTRGQQVTLSCSPISGHRSVSWYQQTPGQGLQFLFEYFSETQRNKGNFPGRFSGRQFSNSRSEMNVSTLELGDSALYLCATGEDPNTEAFFGQGTRLTVV.

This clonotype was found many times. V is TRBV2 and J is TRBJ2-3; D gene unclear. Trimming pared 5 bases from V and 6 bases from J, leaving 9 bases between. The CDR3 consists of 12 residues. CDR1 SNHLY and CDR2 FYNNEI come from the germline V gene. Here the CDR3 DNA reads TGTGCCAGCAGTCGCCTAGTGGATACGCAGTATTTT. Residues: CASSRLVDTQYF.

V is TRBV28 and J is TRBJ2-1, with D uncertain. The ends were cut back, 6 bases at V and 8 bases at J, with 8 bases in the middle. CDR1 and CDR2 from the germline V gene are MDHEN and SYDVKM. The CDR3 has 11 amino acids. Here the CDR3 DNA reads TGTGCCAGCAGGGTAAGGTATGAGCAGTTCTTC. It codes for CASRVRYEQFF.

CDR3: CASSYSARVSGELFF. CDR3 DNA: TGTGCCAGCAGTTACTCGGCCAGGGTGTCCGGGGAGCTGTTTTTT. The genes are TRBV6-5 and TRBJ2-2; D may be TRBD1 (5 bases). The CDR3 has 15 amino acids. Trimming took off 0 bases at V and 6 bases at J, with 11 bases between the two ends. The V gene's germline CDR1 is MNHEY and CDR2 SVGAGI.

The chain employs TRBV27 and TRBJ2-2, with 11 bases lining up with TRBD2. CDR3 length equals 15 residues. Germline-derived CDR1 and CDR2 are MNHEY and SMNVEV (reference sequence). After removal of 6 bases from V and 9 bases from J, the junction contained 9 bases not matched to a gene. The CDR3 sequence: CASRPLAGGPRELFF. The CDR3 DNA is TGTGCCAGCAGACCCTTAGCGGGAGGGCCGAGGGAGCTGTTTTTT.

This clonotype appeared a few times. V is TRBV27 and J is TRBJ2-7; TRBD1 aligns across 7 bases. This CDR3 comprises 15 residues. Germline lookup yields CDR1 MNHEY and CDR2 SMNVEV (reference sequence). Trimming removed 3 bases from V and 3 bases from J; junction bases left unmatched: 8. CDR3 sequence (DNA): TGTGCCAGCAGTTTCCACGACAGGGTGTTCTACGAGCAGTACTTC. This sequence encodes CASSFHDRVFYEQYF.

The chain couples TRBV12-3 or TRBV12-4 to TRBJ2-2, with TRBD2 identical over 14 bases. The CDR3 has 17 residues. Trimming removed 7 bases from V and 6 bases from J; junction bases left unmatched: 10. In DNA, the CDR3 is TGTGCCAGCAAATCCGGGACTAGCGGGAGAGGGTCCGGGGAGCTGTTTTTT. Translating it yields CASKSGTSGRGSGELFF.

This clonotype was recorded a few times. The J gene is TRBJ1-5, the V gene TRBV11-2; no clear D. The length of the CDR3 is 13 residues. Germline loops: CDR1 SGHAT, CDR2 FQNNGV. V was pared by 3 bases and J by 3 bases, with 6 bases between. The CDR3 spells CASSFGNNQPQHF. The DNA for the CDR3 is TGTGCCAGCAGCTTTGGCAACAATCAGCCCCAGCATTTT. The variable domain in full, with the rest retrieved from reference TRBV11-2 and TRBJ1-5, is EAGVAQSPRYKIIEKRQSVAFWCNPISGHATLYWYQQILGQGPKLLIQFQNNGVVDDSQLPKDRFSAERLKGVDSTLKIQPAKLEDSAVYLCASSFGNNQPQHFGDGTRLSIL.

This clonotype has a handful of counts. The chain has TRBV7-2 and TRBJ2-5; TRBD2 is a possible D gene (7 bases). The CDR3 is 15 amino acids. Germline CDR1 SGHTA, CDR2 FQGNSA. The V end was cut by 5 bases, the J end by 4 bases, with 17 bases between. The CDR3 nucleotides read TGTGCCAGCAGCCCTCGGGGGGCGGGAGTAGAGACCCAGTACTTC. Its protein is CASSPRGAGVETQYF.

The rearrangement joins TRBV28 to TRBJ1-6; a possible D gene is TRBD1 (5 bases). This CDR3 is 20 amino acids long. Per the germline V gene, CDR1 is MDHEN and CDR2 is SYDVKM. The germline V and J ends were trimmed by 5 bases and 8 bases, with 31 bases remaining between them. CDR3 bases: TGTGCCAGCAGTAACCCGACTTTTCTCCCCACCTGGGGGATCGATTCACCCCTCCACTTT. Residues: CASSNPTFLPTWGIDSPLHF.

CDR3 sequence (DNA): TGCAGTGCTAGAAGGACGGGAGGCCTAAGCTCCTACGAGCAGTACTTC. The encoded protein is CSARRTGGLSSYEQYF. This chain uses TRBV20-1 with TRBJ2-7; 7 bases line up with TRBD2. V lost 2 bases, J lost 0 bases, and 10 bases stayed unmatched. The CDR3 runs to 16 residues. CDR1 is DFQATT and CDR2 is SNEGSKA in the germline V gene (reference sequence).

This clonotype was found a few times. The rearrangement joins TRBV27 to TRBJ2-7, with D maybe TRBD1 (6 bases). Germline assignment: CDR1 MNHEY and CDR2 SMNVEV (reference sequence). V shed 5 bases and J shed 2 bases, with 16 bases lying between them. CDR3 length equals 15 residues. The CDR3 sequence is CASSPRLGATYEQYF. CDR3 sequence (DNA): TGTGCCAGCAGTCCCCGTTTGGGGGCCACCTACGAGCAGTACTTC.

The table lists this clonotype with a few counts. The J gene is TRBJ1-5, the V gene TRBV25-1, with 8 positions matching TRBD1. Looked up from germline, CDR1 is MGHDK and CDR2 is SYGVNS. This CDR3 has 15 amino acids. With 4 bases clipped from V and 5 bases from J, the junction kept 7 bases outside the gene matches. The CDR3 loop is CASSGGQGRDQPQHF. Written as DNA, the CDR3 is TGTGCCAGCAGTGGCGGACAGGGAAGAGATCAGCCCCAGCATTTT. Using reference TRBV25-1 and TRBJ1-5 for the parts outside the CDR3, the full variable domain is EADIYQTPRYLVIGTGKKITLECSQTMGHDKMYWYQQDPGMELHLIHYSYGVNSTEKGDLSSESTVSRIRTEHFPLTLESARPSHTSQYLCASSGGQGRDQPQHFGDGTRLSIL.

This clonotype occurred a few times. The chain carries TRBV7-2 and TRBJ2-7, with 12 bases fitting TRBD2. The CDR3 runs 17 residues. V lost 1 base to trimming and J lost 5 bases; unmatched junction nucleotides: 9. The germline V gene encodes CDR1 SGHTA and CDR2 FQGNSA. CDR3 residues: CASSLVVGLAGKNEQYF. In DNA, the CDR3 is TGTGCCAGCAGCTTAGTAGTCGGACTAGCGGGGAAGAACGAGCAGTACTTC.